This is a list of T cell receptor beta chains from one sample in a study of blood T cell repertoires in COVID-19. Sequencing was performed with immunoSEQ multiplex PCR; in TCRdb, only in-frame clones are kept and a portion is missing. The table lists about 200,000 clones, approximately 82% of them singletons. Sequencing used PBMCs or T cells enriched from blood (not recorded which). The source of these receptors is a woman aged 55-70 years with acute COVID-19. Each CDR3 is given with its conserved first and last residue. D genes are given only for firm matches. Only part of the rows carry a size: once, few, many, or a class if the clone is expanded.

v_call,clone_size,j_call,d_call,cdr3_nt,cdr3_aa
TRBV29-1,.,TRBJ2-7,.,TGCAGCGCCACTAACCGGGACATCTCCTACGAGCAGTACTTC,CSATNRDISYEQYF
TRBV19,.,TRBJ2-2,.,TGTGCCAGTAGTATTGGACAAAACACCGGGGAGCTGTTTTTT,CASSIGQNTGELFF
TRBV4-3,.,TRBJ1-3,.,TGCGCCAGCAGCCAAGATACGGGGAACTCTGGAAACACCATATATTTT,CASSQDTGNSGNTIYF
TRBV11-2,many,TRBJ2-3,.,TGTGCCAGCAGCGCCACGCTCGGAGCGACCGCAGATACGCAGTATTTT,CASSATLGATADTQYF
TRBV9,.,TRBJ2-2,.,TGTGCCAGCAGCGTAGGTGAGGGGGCGAACACCGGGGAGCTGTTTTTT,CASSVGEGANTGELFF
TRBV4-3,.,TRBJ2-3,.,TGCGCCAGCAGCCAAGAGCGCGTTTCTAGCACAGATACGCAGTATTTT,CASSQERVSSTDTQYF
TRBV4-2,.,TRBJ2-7,TRBD2,TGTGCCAGCAGCCAAATTCGGCATGGGACTACACCCTACGAGCAGTACTTC,CASSQIRHGTTPYEQYF
TRBV3-1/TRBV3-2,.,TRBJ1-4,.,TGTGCCAGCAGCCAAGATTACGGCAGGGGAGAAAAACTGTTTTTT,CASSQDYGRGEKLFF
TRBV18,.,TRBJ1-5,.,TGTGCCAGCTCACCACAGGGGAATCAGCCCCAGCATTTT,CASSPQGNQPQHF
TRBV9,.,TRBJ1-2,.,TGTGCCAGCAGCGTAGCAGGTAGGGGGGGCCTCGGCTATGGCTACACCTTC,CASSVAGRGGLGYGYTF
TRBV10-3,.,TRBJ2-3,TRBD2,TGTGCCATCAGTGAGAAGAGCGGGGGGGTCACAGATACGCAGTATTTT,CAISEKSGGVTDTQYF
TRBV12-3/TRBV12-4,.,TRBJ1-2,TRBD1,TGTGCCAGCCGAAGGACAGGGCCTGGCTACACCTTC,CASRRTGPGYTF
TRBV7-6,few,TRBJ2-2,TRBD1,TGTGCCAGCAGCGTAAACAGGGGGAGGACCGGGGAGCTGTTTTTT,CASSVNRGRTGELFF
TRBV4-1,.,TRBJ1-2,TRBD1,TGCGCCAGCAGCCACCGAATGGGACAGGGGACGGATGGCTACACCTTC,CASSHRMGQGTDGYTF
TRBV11-2,.,TRBJ1-6,.,TGTGCCAGCAGCTTAAGTCTACGGTATAATTCACCCCTCCACTTT,CASSLSLRYNSPLHF
TRBV19,.,TRBJ2-2,.,TGTGCCAGTAGTATCGCAAAGGGGGTCACCGGGGAGCTGTTTTTT,CASSIAKGVTGELFF
TRBV27,.,TRBJ2-2,TRBD1,TGTGCCAGCAATGGTCTAGGACAGGGGAAGGCCGGGGAGCTGTTTTTT,CASNGLGQGKAGELFF
TRBV4-3,.,TRBJ1-6,.,TGCGCCAGCAGCCTACTTGGCGGGAATTCACCCCTCCACTTT,CASSLLGGNSPLHF
TRBV6-2/TRBV6-3,.,TRBJ2-1,TRBD2,TGTGCCAGCAGTTACTCGATGGGACTAGCGGCCTACAATGAGCAGTTCTTC,CASSYSMGLAAYNEQFF
TRBV5-1,.,TRBJ2-2,TRBD2,TGCGCCAGCAGCCCTACTAGCGGGAGAGACACCGGGGAGCTGTTTTTT,CASSPTSGRDTGELFF
TRBV29-1,.,TRBJ1-2,.,TGCAGCCTCTCTCGACAGAAAGGATTCCCGGACAGCTATGGCTACACCTTC,CSLSRQKGFPDSYGYTF
TRBV10-1,once,TRBJ2-2,.,TGCGCCAGCAGTGGAACATCGGGTTCCGGGGAGCTGTTTTTT,CASSGTSGSGELFF
TRBV18,.,TRBJ1-2,.,TGTGCCAGCTCACCACAGGGAGCTAACTATGGCTACACCTTC,CASSPQGANYGYTF
TRBV27,.,TRBJ2-1,TRBD2,TGTGCCAGCAAGACTAGCGGGGGGGCGAGCTCCTACAATGAGCAGTTCTTC,CASKTSGGASSYNEQFF